The 14 T cell receptor beta chains given below trace back to one sample, sequenced in a study of low-dose radiotherapy and immunotherapy resistance in tumors. TRAV- and TRBV-specific primers primed first-strand cDNA, covering alpha and beta chains. It was with a constant-region primer and a V-primer adapter that TCRs were amplified over roughly 19 PCR cycles. TCRdb re-called the reads through MiXCR, storing one row per CDR3 protein. The table includes approximately 18,000 distinct CDR3 sequences, approximately 79% detected once. The receptors here all came from a human donor with advanced metastatic prostate, ovarian, gallbladder or colorectal cancer (not recorded which). This table probably holds off-target reads from a library built for another chain.

The chain couples TRBV28 to TRBJ1-5; D remains unclear. Trimming took 4 bases from V and 6 from J, leaving 7 bases between them. CDR1 and CDR2 from the germline V gene are MDHEN and SYDVKM. The CDR3 spans 12 residues. CDR3 amino acids: CASSSGRQPQHF. DNA for the CDR3: TGTGCCAGCAGTTCTGGGCGTCAGCCCCAGCATTTT. Full variable domain (remainder filled in from reference TRBV28 and TRBJ1-5): DVKVTQSSRYLVKRTGEKVFLECVQDMDHENMFWYRQDPGLGLRLIYFSYDVKMKEKGDIPEGYSVSREKKERFSLILESASTNQTSMYLCASSSGRQPQHFGDGTRLSIL.

The count of this clonotype is one. The chain combines TRBV7-8 with TRBJ2-2; 10 nucleotides agree with TRBD2. Germline CDR1 SGHVS, CDR2 FQNEAQ. This CDR3 region has 17 residues. Germline trimming cut 4 bases from V and 4 bases from J; bases unmatched to any gene: 9. The CDR3 DNA sequence: TGTGCCAGCAGCTCGAACCCAGCGGGAGGGGTCACCGGGGAGCTGTTTTTT. This translates into CASSSNPAGGVTGELFF.

The J gene is TRBJ2-6, the V gene TRBV28; a weak D match, TRBD2 (6 bases). The CDR3 consists of 18 residues. CDR1 is MDHEN and CDR2 is SYDVKM in the germline V gene. Trimming removed 4 bases from V and 3 bases from J, with 19 bases in between. The CDR3 bases are TGTGCCAGCAGTTCGACCGGGACTCACGCCTTTGGGGCCAACGTCCTGACTTTC. As protein: CASSSTGTHAFGANVLTF.

The CDR3, as DNA: TGTGCCACCAACCTGGCCAGGACCCAGTACTTC. This translates into CATNLARTQYF. This chain uses TRBV2 with TRBJ2-5; no clear D. The V gene's germline CDR1 is SNHLY and CDR2 FYNNEI. The CDR3 runs to 11 residues. The V and J ends lost 10 bases and 7 bases respectively, with 13 bases between them.

The chain has TRBV21-1 and TRBJ2-7; TRBD2 reflects the table's D call only, with no check against the DNA. TRBV21-1 is a documented pseudogene. The CDR3 sequence is 15 residues long. Written as DNA, the CDR3 is TGTGCCAGCAGCAAATGGGAGGGAACGGGGTACGAGCAGTACTTC. Protein sequence: CASSKWEGTGYEQYF.

The chain uses TRBV5-4 and TRBJ2-7; D uncertain. V lost 0 bases and J 5 bases, leaving 9 bases between the germline ends. CDR1 SGHNT and CDR2 YYREEE come from the germline V gene (reference sequence). CDR3 size: 13 residues. DNA of the CDR3: TGTGCCAGCAGCTTGGAGGGCATCAACGAGCAGTACTTC. Translated, it gives CASSLEGINEQYF.

This chain links TRBV5-1 with TRBJ2-3; the D is unclear. CDR3 size: 14 residues. The V and J ends lost 0 bases and 1 base respectively, with 6 bases between them. CDR1 and CDR2 from the germline V gene are SGHRS and YFSETQ. This CDR3 reads CASSLDSGTDTQYF. The CDR3 DNA is TGCGCCAGCAGCTTGGACAGCGGCACAGATACGCAGTATTTT. Combining the CDR3 with reference TRBV5-1 and TRBJ2-3 gives the whole variable domain KAGVTQTPRYLIKTRGQQVTLSCSPISGHRSVSWYQQTPGQGLQFLFEYFSETQRNKGNFPGRFSGRQFSNSRSEMNVSTLELGDSALYLCASSLDSGTDTQYFGPGTRLTVL.

This sequence joins TRBV2 and TRBJ2-1; D not certain. The CDR3 is 16 residues long. V was shortened by 6 bases and J by 0 bases, with 15 bases between the two germline ends. Per germline, CDR1 SNHLY and CDR2 FYNNEI. CDR3 amino acids: CASSANRASSYNEQFF. The CDR3 DNA reads as TGTGCCAGCAGCGCCAACCGCGCGAGCTCCTACAATGAGCAGTTCTTC.

This clonotype was seen just once. The chain employs TRBV6-2 or TRBV6-3 and TRBJ2-7; D gene uncertain. V lost 0 bases and J lost 4, with 4 bases in between. Germline loops: CDR1 MNHEY, CDR2 SVGEGT. This CDR3 has 12 amino acids. The CDR3 DNA follows: TGTGCCAGCAGTTACTCCGCGTACGAGCAGTACTTC. Its translation is CASSYSAYEQYF.

The chain carries TRBV27 and TRBJ2-2; D unclear. V dropped 3 bases and J dropped 7 bases, with 3 bases sitting between them. There are 11 residues in the CDR3. The germline V gene encodes CDR1 MNHEY and CDR2 SMNVEV (reference sequence). CDR3 coding DNA: TGTGCCAGCAGTTTGGTCGGGGAGCTGTTTTTT. This codes for CASSLVGELFF.

This chain joins TRBV2 and TRBJ2-4; D is unresolved. The CDR3 has 16 amino acids. V was shortened by 8 bases and J by 0 bases, with 17 bases between the two germline ends. Germline CDR1 and CDR2: SNHLY and FYNNEI. The CDR3 region has the DNA TGTGCCAGCTCCAACTTGATTACTGCAGCCAAAAACATTCAGTACTTC. Encoded protein: CASSNLITAAKNIQYF.

The chain couples TRBV7-2 to TRBJ1-1, with TRBD1 matching 8 bases. CDR1 is SGHTA and CDR2 is FQGNSA in the germline V gene. With V trimmed by 3 bases and J by 0 bases, 3 bases remained unmatched. The CDR3 covers 15 residues. CDR3 sequence (DNA): TGTGCCAGCAGCTTGAGGACAGGGTTGAACACTGAAGCTTTCTTT. Its protein product is CASSLRTGLNTEAFF.

The chain combines TRBV5-1 with TRBJ2-2; D might be TRBD1 (5 bases). CDR3 length: 16 amino acids. Looked up from germline, CDR1 is SGHRS and CDR2 is YFSETQ. Deletions cut 0 bases from V and 0 bases from J, with 9 bases between. CDR3 sequence reads: CASSLDGRANTGELFF. For the CDR3, the DNA is TGCGCCAGCAGCTTGGACGGCAGGGCGAACACCGGGGAGCTGTTTTTT.

This chain uses TRBV5-1 with TRBJ2-7; TRBD2 matches 10 bases. Per the germline V gene, CDR1 is SGHRS and CDR2 is YFSETQ. The CDR3 consists of 15 residues. The junction had 7 bases not matched to a gene; V was cut back by 0 bases and J by 7 bases. The CDR3 bases are TGCGCCAGCAGCTTGGGTGTAGCGGGAGGAGGTGAGCAGTACTTC. Encoded protein: CASSLGVAGGGEQYF.